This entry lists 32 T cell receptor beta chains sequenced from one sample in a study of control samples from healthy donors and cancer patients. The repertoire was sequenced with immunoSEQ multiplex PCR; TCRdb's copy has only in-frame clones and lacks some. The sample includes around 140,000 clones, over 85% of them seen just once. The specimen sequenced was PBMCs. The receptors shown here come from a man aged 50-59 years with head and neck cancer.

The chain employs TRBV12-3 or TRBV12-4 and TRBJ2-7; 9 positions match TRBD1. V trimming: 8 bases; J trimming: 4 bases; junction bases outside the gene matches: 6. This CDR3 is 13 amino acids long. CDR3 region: CASSTGGAYEQYF. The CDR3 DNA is TGTGCCAGCTCGACAGGGGGGGCGTACGAGCAGTACTTC.

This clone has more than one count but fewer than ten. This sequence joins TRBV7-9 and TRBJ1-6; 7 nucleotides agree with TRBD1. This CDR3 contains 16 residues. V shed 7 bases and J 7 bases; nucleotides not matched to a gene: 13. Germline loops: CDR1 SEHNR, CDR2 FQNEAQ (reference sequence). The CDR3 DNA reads TGTGCCAGCACCGACTACGAGGGGGCTGGGAATTCACCCCTCCACTTT. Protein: CASTDYEGAGNSPLHF. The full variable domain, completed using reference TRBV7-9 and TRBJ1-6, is DTGVSQNPRHKITKRGQNVTFRCDPISEHNRLYWYRQTLGQGPEFLTYFQNEAQLEKSRLLSDRFSAERPKGSFSTLEIQRTEQGDSAMYLCASTDYEGAGNSPLHFGNGTRLTVT.

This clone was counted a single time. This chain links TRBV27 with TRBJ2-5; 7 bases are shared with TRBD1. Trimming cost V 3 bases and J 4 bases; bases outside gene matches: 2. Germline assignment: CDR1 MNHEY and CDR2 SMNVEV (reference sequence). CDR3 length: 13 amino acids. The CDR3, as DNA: TGTGCCAGCAGTTTTGGGACAGTAGAGACCCAGTACTTC. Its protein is CASSFGTVETQYF.

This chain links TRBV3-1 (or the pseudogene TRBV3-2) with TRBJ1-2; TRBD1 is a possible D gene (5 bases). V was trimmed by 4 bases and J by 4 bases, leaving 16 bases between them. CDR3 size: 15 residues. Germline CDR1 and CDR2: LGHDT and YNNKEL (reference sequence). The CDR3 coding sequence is TGTGCCAGCAGCCTGACCCGAGGTCAGGGCTATGGCTACACCTTC. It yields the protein CASSLTRGQGYGYTF.

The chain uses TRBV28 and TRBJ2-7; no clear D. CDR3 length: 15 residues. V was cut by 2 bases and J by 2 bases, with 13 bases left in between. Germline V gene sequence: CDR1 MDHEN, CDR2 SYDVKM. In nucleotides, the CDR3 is TGTGCCAGCAGTTTAATAGTGGATTATACCTACGAGCAGTACTTC. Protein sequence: CASSLIVDYTYEQYF.

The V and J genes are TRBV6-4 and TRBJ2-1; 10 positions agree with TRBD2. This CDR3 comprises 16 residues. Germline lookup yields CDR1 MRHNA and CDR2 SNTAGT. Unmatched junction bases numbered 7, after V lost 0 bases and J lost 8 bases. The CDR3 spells CASSDSPSGRAYEQFF. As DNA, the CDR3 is TGTGCCAGCAGTGACTCCCCAAGCGGGAGGGCCTATGAGCAGTTCTTC.

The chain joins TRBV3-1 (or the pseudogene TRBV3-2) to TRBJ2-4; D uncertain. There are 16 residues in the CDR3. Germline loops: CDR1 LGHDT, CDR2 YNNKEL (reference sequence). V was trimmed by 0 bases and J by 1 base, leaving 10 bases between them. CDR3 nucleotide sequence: TGTGCCAGCAGCCAAGAAGGTGGACCGGCCAAAAACATTCAGTACTTC. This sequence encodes CASSQEGGPAKNIQYF.

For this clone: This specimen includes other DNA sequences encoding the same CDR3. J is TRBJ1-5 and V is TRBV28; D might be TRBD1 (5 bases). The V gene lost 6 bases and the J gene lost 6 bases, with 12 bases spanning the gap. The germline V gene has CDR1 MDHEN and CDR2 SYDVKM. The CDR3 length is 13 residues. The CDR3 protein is CASRGVGSQPQHF. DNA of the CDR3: TGTGCCAGCAGGGGGGTAGGTTCTCAGCCCCAGCATTTT.

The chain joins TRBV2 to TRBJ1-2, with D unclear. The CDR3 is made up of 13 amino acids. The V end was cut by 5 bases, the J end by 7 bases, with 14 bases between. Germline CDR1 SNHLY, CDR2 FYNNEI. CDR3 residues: CASSWDPAGGYTF. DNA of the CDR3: TGTGCCAGCAGTTGGGATCCAGCCGGTGGCTACACCTTC. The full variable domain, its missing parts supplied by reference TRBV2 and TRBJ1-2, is EPEVTQTPSHQVTQMGQEVILRCVPISNHLYFYWYRQILGQKVEFLVSFYNNEISEKSEIFDDQFSVERPDGSNFTLKIRSTKLEDSAMYFCASSWDPAGGYTFGSGTRLTVV.

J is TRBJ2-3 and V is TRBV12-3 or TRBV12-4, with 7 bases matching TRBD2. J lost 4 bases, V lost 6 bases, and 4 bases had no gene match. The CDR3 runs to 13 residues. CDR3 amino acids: CASSAGVSDTQYF. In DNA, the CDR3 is TGTGCCAGCAGCGCGGGAGTATCAGATACGCAGTATTTT.

The chain's CDR3 is CASRATSGRETQYF. The CDR3 bases are TGTGCCAGCAGGGCGACTAGCGGGAGAGAGACCCAGTACTTC. J is TRBJ2-5 and V is TRBV2; 12 bases fit TRBD2. Germline CDR1 SNHLY, CDR2 FYNNEI. Trimming cost V 6 bases and J 4 bases; bases outside gene matches: 3. This CDR3 contains 14 residues.

CDR3 in amino acids: CASRHGTSGAQDTQYF. DNA for the CDR3: TGTGCAAGTCGTCATGGGACATCAGGGGCTCAAGATACGCAGTATTTT. The chain has TRBV12-2 and TRBJ2-3; the DNA was not compared with TRBD1, the D call given in the table. TRBV12-2 is described as a pseudogene. The CDR3 totals 16 residues.

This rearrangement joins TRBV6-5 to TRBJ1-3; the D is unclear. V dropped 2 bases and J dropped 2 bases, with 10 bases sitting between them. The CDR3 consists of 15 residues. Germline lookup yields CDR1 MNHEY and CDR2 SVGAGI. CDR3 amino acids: CASSYTRIPGNTIYF. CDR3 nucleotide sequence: TGTGCCAGCAGTTACACAAGGATCCCTGGAAACACCATATATTTT.

The CDR3 protein is CASSVDRVWYTF. Here the CDR3 DNA reads TGTGCCAGCAGCGTGGACAGGGTTTGGTACACCTTC. The chain links TRBV7-2 to TRBJ1-2; TRBD1 agrees at 8 bases. Unmatched junction bases numbered 7, after V lost 5 bases and J lost 11 bases. The CDR3 extends over 12 amino acids. Germline lookup yields CDR1 SGHTA and CDR2 FQGNSA. The full variable domain, completed using reference TRBV7-2 and TRBJ1-2, is GAGVSQSPSNKVTEKGKDVELRCDPISGHTALYWYRQSLGQGLEFLIYFQGNSAPDKSGLPSDRFSAERTGGSVSTLTIQRTQQEDSAVYLCASSVDRVWYTFGSGTRLTVV.

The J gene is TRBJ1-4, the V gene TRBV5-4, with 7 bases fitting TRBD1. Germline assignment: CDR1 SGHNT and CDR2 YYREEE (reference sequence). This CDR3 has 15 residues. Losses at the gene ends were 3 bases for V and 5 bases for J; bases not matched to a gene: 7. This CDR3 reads CASSSGQQLNEKLFF. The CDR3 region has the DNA TGTGCCAGCAGCTCGGGACAGCAACTAAATGAAAAACTGTTTTTT.

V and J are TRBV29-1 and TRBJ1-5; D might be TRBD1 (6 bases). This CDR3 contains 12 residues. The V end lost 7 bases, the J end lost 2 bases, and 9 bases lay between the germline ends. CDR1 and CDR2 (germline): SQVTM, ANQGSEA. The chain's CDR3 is CSARQGNQPQHF. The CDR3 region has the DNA TGCAGCGCCCGACAGGGCAATCAGCCCCAGCATTTT.

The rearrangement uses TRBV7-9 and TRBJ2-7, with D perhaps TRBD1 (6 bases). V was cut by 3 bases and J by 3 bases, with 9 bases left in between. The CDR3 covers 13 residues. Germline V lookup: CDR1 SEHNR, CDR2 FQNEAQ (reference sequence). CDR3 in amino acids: CASSFPTGYEQYF. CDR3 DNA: TGTGCCAGCAGCTTTCCGACAGGCTACGAGCAGTACTTC.

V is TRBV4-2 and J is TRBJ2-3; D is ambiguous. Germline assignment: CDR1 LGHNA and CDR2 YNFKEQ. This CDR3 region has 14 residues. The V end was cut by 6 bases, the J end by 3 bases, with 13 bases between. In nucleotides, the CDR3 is TGTGCCAGCAGTAAGGAAGTGGGTACAGATACGCAGTATTTT. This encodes CASSKEVGTDTQYF.

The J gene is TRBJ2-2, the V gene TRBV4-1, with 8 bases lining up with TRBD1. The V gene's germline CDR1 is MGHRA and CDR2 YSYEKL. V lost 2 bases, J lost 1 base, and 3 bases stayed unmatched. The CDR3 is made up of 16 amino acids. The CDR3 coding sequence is TGCGCCAGCAGCCAATCCGGGACAGGGAACACCGGGGAGCTGTTTTTT. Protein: CASSQSGTGNTGELFF.

CDR3: CASSLGTVLDYGYTF. Here the CDR3 DNA reads TGTGCCAGCAGCTTGGGGACAGTATTGGACTATGGCTACACCTTC. The V gene is TRBV7-8, the J gene TRBJ1-2; 7 bases are shared with TRBD1. Germline V gene data show CDR1 as SGHVS and CDR2 as FQNEAQ. CDR3 length: 15 amino acids. J gave up 3 bases and V 3 bases, and 7 bases lay outside the gene matches.

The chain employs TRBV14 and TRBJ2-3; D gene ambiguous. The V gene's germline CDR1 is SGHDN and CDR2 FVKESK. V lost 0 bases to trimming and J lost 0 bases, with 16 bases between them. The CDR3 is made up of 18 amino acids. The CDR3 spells CASSQDPYNSRSTDTQYF. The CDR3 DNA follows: TGTGCCAGCAGCCAAGATCCCTACAATAGCAGGAGCACAGATACGCAGTATTTT.

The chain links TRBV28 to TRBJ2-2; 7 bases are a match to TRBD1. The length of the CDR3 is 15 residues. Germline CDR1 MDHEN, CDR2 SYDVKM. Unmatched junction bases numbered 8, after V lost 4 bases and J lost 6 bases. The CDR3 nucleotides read TGTGCCAGCAGTTACCCGCTCCAGGGGGCCGGGGAGCTGTTTTTT. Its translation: CASSYPLQGAGELFF.

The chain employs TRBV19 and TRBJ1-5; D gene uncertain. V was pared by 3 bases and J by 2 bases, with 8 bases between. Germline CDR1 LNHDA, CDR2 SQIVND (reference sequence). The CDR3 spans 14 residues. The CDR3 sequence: CASSILVGNQPQHF. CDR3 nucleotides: TGTGCCAGTAGTATTCTGGTTGGCAATCAGCCCCAGCATTTT.

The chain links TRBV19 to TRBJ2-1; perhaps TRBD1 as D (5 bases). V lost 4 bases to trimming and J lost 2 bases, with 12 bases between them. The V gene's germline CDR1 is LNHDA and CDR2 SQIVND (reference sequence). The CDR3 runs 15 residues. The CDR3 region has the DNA TGTGCCAGTAGTAGGACATCCTTAGCCTACAATGAGCAGTTCTTC. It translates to CASSRTSLAYNEQFF.

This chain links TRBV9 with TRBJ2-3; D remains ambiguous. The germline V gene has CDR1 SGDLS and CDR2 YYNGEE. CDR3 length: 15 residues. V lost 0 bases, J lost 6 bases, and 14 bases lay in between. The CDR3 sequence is CASSVEGLASDTQYF. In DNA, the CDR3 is TGTGCCAGCAGCGTAGAAGGTTTAGCTTCCGATACGCAGTATTTT.

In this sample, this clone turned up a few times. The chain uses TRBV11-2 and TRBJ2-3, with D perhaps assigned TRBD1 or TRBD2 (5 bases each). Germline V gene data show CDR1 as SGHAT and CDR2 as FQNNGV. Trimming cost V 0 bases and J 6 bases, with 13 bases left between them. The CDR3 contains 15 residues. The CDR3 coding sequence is TGTGCCAGCAGCTTAGAGGGGGTCGTCCGGGATACGCAGTATTTT. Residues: CASSLEGVVRDTQYF.

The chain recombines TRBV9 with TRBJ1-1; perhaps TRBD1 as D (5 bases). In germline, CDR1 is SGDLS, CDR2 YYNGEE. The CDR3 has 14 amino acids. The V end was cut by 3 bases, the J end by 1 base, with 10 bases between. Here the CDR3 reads CASSGDGGNTEAFF. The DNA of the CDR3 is TGTGCCAGCAGCGGGGACGGGGGGAACACTGAAGCTTTCTTT.

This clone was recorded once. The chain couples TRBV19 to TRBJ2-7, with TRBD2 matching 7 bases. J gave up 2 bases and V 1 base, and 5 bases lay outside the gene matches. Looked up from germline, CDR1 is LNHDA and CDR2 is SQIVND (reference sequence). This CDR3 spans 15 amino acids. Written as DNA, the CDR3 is TGTGCCAGTAGTATAGCCCTAGCGGTTACCTACGAGCAGTACTTC. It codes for CASSIALAVTYEQYF.

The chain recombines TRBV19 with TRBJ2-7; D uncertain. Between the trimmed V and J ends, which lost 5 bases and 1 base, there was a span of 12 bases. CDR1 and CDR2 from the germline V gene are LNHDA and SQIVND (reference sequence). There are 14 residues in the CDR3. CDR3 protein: CASSGVVGSYEQYF. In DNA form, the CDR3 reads TGTGCCAGTAGTGGGGTCGTTGGGTCCTACGAGCAGTACTTC. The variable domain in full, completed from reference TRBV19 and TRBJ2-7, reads DGGITQSPKYLFRKEGQNVTLSCEQNLNHDAMYWYRQDPGQGLRLIYYSQIVNDFQKGDIAEGYSVSREKKESFPLTVTSAQKNPTAFYLCASSGVVGSYEQYFGPGTRLTVT.

The CDR3 coding sequence is TGTGCCACCAACGCCGGGACTCCCTTGGGCGGGGAGCTGTTTTTT. Translating it yields CATNAGTPLGGELFF. The rearrangement joins TRBV19 to TRBJ2-2; D may be TRBD2 (6 bases). V gave up 10 bases and J gave up 7 bases, with 22 bases separating them. CDR1 is LNHDA, CDR2 SQIVND, per germline (reference sequence). This CDR3 is built from 15 residues.

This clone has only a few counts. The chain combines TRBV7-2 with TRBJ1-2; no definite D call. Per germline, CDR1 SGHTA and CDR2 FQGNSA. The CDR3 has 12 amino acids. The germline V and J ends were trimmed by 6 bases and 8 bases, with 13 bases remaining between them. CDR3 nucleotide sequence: TGTGCCAGCAGAACCTTAGGAGGCGGCTACACCTTC. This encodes CASRTLGGGYTF.

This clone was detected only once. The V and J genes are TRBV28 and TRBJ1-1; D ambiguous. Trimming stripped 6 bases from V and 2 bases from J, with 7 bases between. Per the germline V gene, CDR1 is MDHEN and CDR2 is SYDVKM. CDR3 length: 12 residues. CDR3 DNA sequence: TGTGCCAGCAGCCATGCTAACACTGAAGCTTTCTTT. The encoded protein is CASSHANTEAFF.